These 19 T cell receptor beta chains originate from one sample sequenced in a study of shared clonotypes between healthy human individuals. The assay was immunoSEQ multiplex PCR, and TCRdb's table has in-frame clones only and misses some. The sample lists around 600,000 clones, 95% occurring once. Only CD45RO-negative cells positively selected for CCR7 counted as naive CD8 cells, so terminally differentiated effector memory CD45RA+ cells were excluded. What was sequenced was naive CD8+ T cells sorted from blood. These receptors were collected from a woman aged 30 to 39 in good health.

A note on this clone: Being one base from a much bigger clone, this may be a read error. Other nucleotide sequences from this sample produce the same CDR3. The chain combines TRBV13 with TRBJ2-7, with D unclear. There are 11 residues in the CDR3. V was clipped by 1 base and J by 4 bases, with 2 bases between them. Germline CDR1 PRHDT, CDR2 FYEKMQ (reference sequence). The CDR3 is CASSLAYEQYF. Here the CDR3 DNA reads TGTGCCAGCAGCTTAGCGTACGAGCAGTACTTC. Using reference TRBV13 and TRBJ2-7 for the parts outside the CDR3, the full variable domain is AAGVIQSPRHLIKEKRETATLKCYPIPRHDTVYWYQQGPGQDPQFLISFYEKMQSDKGSIPDRFSAQQFSDYHSELNMSSLELGDSALYFCASSLAYEQYFGPGTRLTVT.

The chain joins TRBV13 to TRBJ2-5, with D maybe TRBD2 (6 bases). The J call could be wrong; TRBJ2-7 is a better fit for the DNA end. Germline CDR1 reads PRHDT; CDR2 reads FYEKMQ (reference sequence). The CDR3 consists of 14 residues. CDR3 coding DNA: TGTGCCAGCAGCCTACGGGACTCCTCCTACGAGCAGTACTTC. Translation gives CASSLRDSSYEQYF.

The chain combines TRBV27 with TRBJ2-7, with D tentatively TRBD1 or TRBD2 (5 bases each). The CDR3 has 13 residues. Trimming took 3 bases from V and 2 from J, leaving 8 bases between them. Germline loops: CDR1 MNHEY, CDR2 SMNVEV (reference sequence). CDR3 loop: CASSLGDTYEQYF. DNA for the CDR3: TGTGCCAGCAGTTTGGGGGATACCTACGAGCAGTACTTC.

The CDR3 loop reads CASSEKGLGRSTDTQYF. The CDR3 DNA is TGTGCCAGCAGTGAAAAAGGCTTAGGTAGGAGCACAGATACGCAGTATTTT. This sequence joins TRBV25-1 and TRBJ2-3; D is unresolved. Trimming cost V 2 bases and J 0 bases, with 15 bases left between them. Germline V lookup: CDR1 MGHDK, CDR2 SYGVNS. This CDR3 is built from 17 residues. Filled out from reference TRBV25-1 and TRBJ2-3, the complete variable domain reads EADIYQTPRYLVIGTGKKITLECSQTMGHDKMYWYQQDPGMELHLIHYSYGVNSTEKGDLSSESTVSRIRTEHFPLTLESARPSHTSQYLCASSEKGLGRSTDTQYFGPGTRLTVL.

The chain couples TRBV28 to TRBJ2-2; D is unresolved. The CDR3 contains 19 residues. The V end lost 7 bases, the J end lost 0 bases, and 24 bases lay between the germline ends. Looked up from germline, CDR1 is MDHEN and CDR2 is SYDVKM. The CDR3 reads CASTLSGSYAVSNTGELFF. Written as DNA, the CDR3 is TGTGCCAGCACCTTAAGTGGGTCCTACGCGGTTTCGAACACCGGGGAGCTGTTTTTT.

The chain employs TRBV1 and TRBJ2-7; the D call in the table, TRBD2, was not verified against the DNA. TRBV1 is labeled a pseudogene. CDR3 length: 15 residues. CDR3: CTSSQTSGVTYEQYF. Written as DNA, the CDR3 is TGCACCAGCAGCCAAACTAGCGGGGTCACCTACGAGCAGTACTTC.

The chain joins TRBV7-6 to TRBJ2-1; D is unresolved. From germline, CDR1 is SGHVS and CDR2 FNYEAQ. The germline V and J ends were trimmed by 2 bases and 0 bases, with 8 bases remaining between them. This CDR3 is 15 amino acids long. The CDR3 DNA is TGTGCCAGCAGCTTACTAGATACCTCCTACAATGAGCAGTTCTTC. This translates into CASSLLDTSYNEQFF.

The chain has TRBV5-1 and TRBJ1-1, with 7 bases identical to TRBD1. Germline V gene data show CDR1 as SGHRS and CDR2 as YFSETQ. After removal of 0 bases from V and 4 bases from J, the junction contained 3 bases not matched to a gene. The CDR3 loop spans 14 amino acids. CDR3 sequence reads: CASSLVSGGTEAFF. Written as DNA, the CDR3 is TGCGCCAGCAGCTTGGTATCAGGGGGCACTGAAGCTTTCTTT.

J is TRBJ2-7 and V is TRBV6-1; tentative D call: TRBD1 (6 bases). The CDR3 runs to 16 residues. Germline CDR1 and CDR2: MNHNS and SASEGT. Trimming cost V 2 bases and J 3 bases, with 17 bases left between them. Here the CDR3 DNA reads TGTGCCAGCAGTGAATACCCGGGACACCTCTTCTACGAGCAGTACTTC. Translated: CASSEYPGHLFYEQYF.

As for this clone: The same CDR3 also results from other DNA sequences found in this sample. The rearrangement joins TRBV27 to TRBJ2-2; 7 bases fit TRBD1. V shed 4 bases and J 6 bases; nucleotides not matched to a gene: 2. Germline CDR1 and CDR2: MNHEY and SMNVEV (reference sequence). The CDR3 totals 13 residues. CDR3 protein: CASSSRGPGELFF. DNA of the CDR3: TGTGCCAGCAGTTCTAGGGGGCCCGGGGAGCTGTTTTTT.

The chain carries TRBV27 and TRBJ2-3; TRBD1 is a possible D gene (6 bases). Germline lookup yields CDR1 MNHEY and CDR2 SMNVEV (reference sequence). V shed 6 bases and J shed 0 bases, with 13 bases lying between them. The CDR3 runs 15 residues. CDR3 sequence (DNA): TGTGCCAGCAGCCTCCGGGACACTAGCACAGATACGCAGTATTTT. Protein: CASSLRDTSTDTQYF.

This clone was seen once. The chain employs TRBV11-1 and TRBJ2-1; perhaps TRBD2 as D (5 bases). The CDR3 extends over 16 amino acids. V was clipped by 5 bases and J by 0 bases, with 14 bases between them. Germline-derived CDR1 and CDR2 are SGHAT and FQDESV (reference sequence). CDR3 coding DNA: TGTGCCAGCAGCGGTGGCGGGCCTAGCTCCTACAATGAGCAGTTCTTC. Residues: CASSGGGPSSYNEQFF.

The V gene is TRBV5-8, the J gene TRBJ1-1, with TRBD1 matching 7 bases. The trim removed 2 bases at V and 5 bases at J, leaving 9 bases unmatched. The CDR3 is 15 amino acids. CDR1 is SGHTS, CDR2 YDEGEE, per germline. The CDR3 coding sequence is TGTGCCAGCAGCTTATATAACCGGGACAGAACTGAAGCTTTCTTT. It yields the protein CASSLYNRDRTEAFF.

The CDR3 is CASSLFPGAGELFF. As DNA, the CDR3 is TGTGCCAGCAGCTTATTCCCAGGGGCCGGGGAGCTGTTTTTT. The chain is built from TRBV7-9 and TRBJ2-2, with a possible D match to TRBD1 (6 bases). CDR1 and CDR2 (germline): SEHNR, FQNEAQ (reference sequence). The CDR3 covers 14 residues. V was pared by 2 bases and J by 6 bases, with 10 bases between.

This chain links TRBV5-4 with TRBJ1-1; D ambiguous. Germline V gene lookup returns CDR1 SGHNT and CDR2 YYREEE (reference sequence). The CDR3 totals 15 residues. The V and J ends lost 0 bases and 4 bases respectively, with 13 bases between them. CDR3 in DNA: TGTGCCAGCAGCTTGGGCGATAACGGTGGCACTGAAGCTTTCTTT. Encoded protein: CASSLGDNGGTEAFF.

This clone has only one observation. The V gene is TRBV7-2, the J gene TRBJ2-1; TRBD1 might be the D (6 bases). Germline V CDR1 and CDR2: SGHTA, FQGNSA. V was shortened by 1 base and J by 1 base, with 14 bases between the two germline ends. This CDR3 has 17 residues. The CDR3 protein is CASSLDQGLGSYNEQFF. CDR3 DNA sequence: TGTGCCAGCAGCTTAGATCAGGGGCTGGGTTCCTACAATGAGCAGTTCTTC.

This sequence joins TRBV4-1 and TRBJ2-2; D is unclear. CDR1 is MGHRA and CDR2 is YSYEKL in the germline V gene. The CDR3 covers 14 residues. Trimming removed 6 bases from V and 6 bases from J, with 14 bases in between. CDR3 in amino acids: CASSLRSGPGELFF. The CDR3 region has the DNA TGCGCCAGCAGTCTAAGGAGTGGACCCGGGGAGCTGTTTTTT.

This clone turned up a few times. The V call is TRBV20-1, the J call TRBJ2-7; D is tentatively TRBD1 or TRBD2 (5 bases each). Germline V lookup: CDR1 DFQATT, CDR2 SNEGSKA (reference sequence). The CDR3 totals 11 residues. V was cut by 5 bases and J by 9 bases, with 14 bases left in between. The CDR3 sequence is CSAGDLAGQYF. The CDR3 region has the DNA TGCAGTGCTGGGGACCTGGCTGGGCAGTACTTC.

CDR3 in DNA: TGTGCCAGCAGCTCCCCGGGGTGGCAGTACTTC. Translating gives CASSSPGWQYF. The chain recombines TRBV9 with TRBJ2-7, with D possibly matching TRBD2 (5 bases). V shed 4 bases and J shed 9 bases, with 11 bases lying between them. CDR3 length: 11 residues. CDR1 and CDR2 from the germline V gene are SGDLS and YYNGEE.